The 6 T cell receptor beta chains in this list originate from one sample, sequenced in a study of T cells in Graves' hyperthyroidism and ophthalmopathy. Regions amplified from RNA transcripts were the TCR beta CDR3 regions. With the HTBI primer set, the TCR CDR3 went through a first round of RT-PCR. TCRdb processed the multiplex PCR reads anew with MiXCR; each CDR3 protein has one entry. The sample records 95,000 to 110,000 distinct CDR3 sequences, 47% being singletons. The sample comprised blood. These receptor sequences come from a man between 40 and 49 years old with Graves' hyperthyroidism.

This clonotype was picked up many times. The chain employs TRBV20-1 and TRBJ2-1; D gene ambiguous. The CDR3 is 12 amino acids. Trimming cost V 6 bases and J 3 bases, with 9 bases left between them. Germline V gene data show CDR1 as DFQATT and CDR2 as SNEGSKA (reference sequence). In nucleotides, the CDR3 is TGCAGTGCGGGAACATACTACAATGAGCAGTTCTTC. Translating it yields CSAGTYYNEQFF.

The chain links TRBV29-1 to TRBJ1-2, with 9 bases fitting TRBD1. The V gene's germline CDR1 is SQVTM and CDR2 ANQGSEA. Losses at the gene ends were 6 bases for V and 5 bases for J; bases not matched to a gene: 4. This CDR3 has 12 amino acids. CDR3 sequence: CSVGGTGYGYTF. CDR3 in DNA: TGCAGCGTGGGCGGGACAGGGTATGGCTACACCTTC.

V and J are TRBV29-1 and TRBJ1-5; 8 nucleotides agree with TRBD1. Looked up from germline, CDR1 is SQVTM and CDR2 is ANQGSEA. Trimming removed 5 bases from V and 6 bases from J; junction bases left unmatched: 6. The CDR3 consists of 13 residues. CDR3 amino acids: CSVSQGVTQPQHF. CDR3 DNA: TGCAGCGTTTCACAGGGGGTAACTCAGCCCCAGCATTTT.

V gene TRBV28 combines with J gene TRBJ2-7, with 13 bases that match TRBD2. With V trimmed by 6 bases and J by 6 bases, 8 bases remained unmatched. The germline gives CDR1 MDHEN, CDR2 SYDVKM. This CDR3 has 15 residues. CDR3 nucleotide sequence: TGTGCCAGCAGGGTACTAGCGGGAGGGTATGGCGAGCAGTACTTC. The encoded protein is CASRVLAGGYGEQYF.

The rearrangement uses TRBV9 and TRBJ1-4; 11 bases line up with TRBD1. The CDR3 has 17 amino acids. Germline V CDR1 and CDR2: SGDLS, YYNGEE. Trimming took 3 bases from V and 8 from J; bases not matched to a gene: 12. This CDR3 is CASSGLTGTGGNEKLFF. In DNA form, the CDR3 reads TGTGCCAGCAGCGGACTGACCGGGACAGGGGGAAACGAAAAACTGTTTTTT.

This clonotype was seen many times. The CDR3 protein is CASSRGGREAFF. The CDR3 nucleotides read TGTGCCAGCAGTCGGGGGGGACGCGAAGCTTTCTTT. The chain combines TRBV5-4 with TRBJ1-1, with D maybe TRBD1 (5 bases). Germline CDR1 reads SGHNT; CDR2 reads YYREEE (reference sequence). V lost 5 bases, J lost 8 bases, and 13 bases lay in between. This CDR3 has 12 amino acids.